A selection of T cell receptor beta chains follows, all from one sample in a study of blood T cell repertoires in COVID-19. Libraries were prepared by immunoSEQ multiplex PCR; TCRdb keeps only in-frame clonotypes and omits some of them. Here the sample spans hundreds of thousands of clones, approximately 88% being singletons. Specimen: PBMCs or T cells enriched from blood (not recorded which). The receptors shown here come from a woman aged 40 to 49 who had recovered from COVID-19. Both conserved end residues are part of each CDR3. The D gene is left open where the match is weak.

TRBD1,TRBJ1-6,TRBV3-1/TRBV3-2,TGTGCCAGCAGGCCTACAGGGGGTAATTCACCCCTCCACTTT,CASRPTGGNSPLHF
TRBD1,TRBJ2-7,TRBV27,TGTGCCACCTCCTTCGGGACAGGGGGAGGGGAGCAGTACTTC,CATSFGTGGGEQYF
TRBD2,TRBJ2-1,TRBV24-1,TGTGCCACCAGTGAAACTAGCGGGAGGGCGTATGAGCAGTTCTTC,CATSETSGRAYEQFF
.,TRBJ1-5,TRBV12-3/TRBV12-4,TGTGCCAGCAGTTTTGCGAGCAATCAGCCCCAGCATTTT,CASSFASNQPQHF
TRBD1,TRBJ1-2,TRBV10-1,TGCGCCAGCAGGGAAAGCCCGAGGGGGCGGCCACCTGACACTAACTATGGCTACACCTTC,CASRESPRGRPPDTNYGYTF
.,TRBJ1-1,TRBV7-3,TGTGCCAGCAGCCCACAGGCGAACACTGAAGCTTTCTTT,CASSPQANTEAFF
.,TRBJ2-1,TRBV7-9,TGTGCCAGCAGCCCCACGAGGGTGAGGGCTAGCTCCTACAATGAGCAGTTCTTC,CASSPTRVRASSYNEQFF
.,TRBJ2-6,TRBV4-3,TGCGCCAGCAGCCAGGCGGACAGCCTCTCTGGGGCCAACGTCCTGACTTTC,CASSQADSLSGANVLTF
.,TRBJ1-2,TRBV5-8,TGTGCCAGCAGTCGCGGGCAGAACTACTATGGCTACACCTTC,CASSRGQNYYGYTF
TRBD2,TRBJ2-2,TRBV12-5,TGTGCTAGTGGTTTGGTCCGGGAGGCGGACGGGGAGCTGTTTTTT,CASGLVREADGELFF